The 26 T cell receptor beta chains below were found in one sample sequenced in a study of T cell changes during pregnancy in multiple sclerosis. Method: immunoSEQ multiplex PCR; TCRdb's copy keeps in-frame clones and lacks some. The sample has about 70,000 clones, around 94% seen once. This sample comprised peripheral blood, obtained in the third trimester of pregnancy. Source of these receptors: a female donor with multiple sclerosis, enrolled in a pregnancy study.

This chain uses TRBV14 with TRBJ1-2; a weak D match, TRBD1 (5 bases). Germline V gene lookup returns CDR1 SGHDN and CDR2 FVKESK. Trimming left V 1 base short and J 5 bases short, with 14 bases between. The CDR3 sequence is 15 residues long. CDR3 sequence: CASSQVGGGRYGYTF. CDR3 DNA: TGTGCCAGCAGCCAAGTCGGGGGAGGGCGTTATGGCTACACCTTC. The entire variable domain, with the rest obtained from reference TRBV14 and TRBJ1-2, is as follows: EAGVTQFPSHSVIEKGQTVTLRCDPISGHDNLYWYRRVMGKEIKFLLHFVKESKQDESGMPNNRFLAERTGGTYSTLKVQPAELEDSGVYFCASSQVGGGRYGYTFGSGTRLTVV.

The J gene is TRBJ2-1, the V gene TRBV19, with D maybe TRBD1 (6 bases). The CDR3 extends over 11 amino acids. Germline V gene sequence: CDR1 LNHDA, CDR2 SQIVND (reference sequence). The ends were cut back, 7 bases at V and 7 bases at J, with 8 bases in the middle. The CDR3 region is CASTRGNEQFF. The DNA for the CDR3 is TGTGCCAGTACTAGGGGGAATGAGCAGTTCTTC.

This chain links TRBV7-8 with TRBJ2-3; D uncertain. Germline values: CDR1 SGHVS, CDR2 FQNEAQ. The ends were cut back, 1 base at V and 4 bases at J, with 15 bases in the middle. The CDR3 length is 16 residues. DNA of the CDR3: TGTGCCAGCAGCTTAGAAACGGCCGCGGTGCCAGATACGCAGTATTTT. Its protein product is CASSLETAAVPDTQYF. Full variable domain (outside the CDR3, taken from reference TRBV7-8 and TRBJ2-3): GAGVSQSPRYKVAKRGQDVALRCDPISGHVSLFWYQQALGQGPEFLTYFQNEAQLDKSGLPSDRFFAERPEGSVSTLKIQRTQQEDSAVYLCASSLETAAVPDTQYFGPGTRLTVL.

This clone was detected only once. This sequence joins TRBV11-2 and TRBJ2-7; tentative D call: TRBD2 (6 bases). The germline V and J ends were trimmed by 4 bases and 3 bases, with 13 bases remaining between them. Germline CDR1 SGHAT, CDR2 FQNNGV. The CDR3 has 14 residues. The CDR3 coding sequence is TGTGCCAGCAGCTCCGGTGGGAGGAGCTACGAGCAGTACTTC. This translates into CASSSGGRSYEQYF.

The gene calls are TRBV29-1 and TRBJ1-1, with D possibly TRBD1 on 6 matching bases. Germline V gene sequence: CDR1 SQVTM, CDR2 ANQGSEA. V was shortened by 7 bases and J by 1 base, with 13 bases between the two germline ends. This CDR3 comprises 13 residues. This CDR3 is CSARTDPNTEAFF. CDR3 bases: TGCAGCGCCAGGACAGACCCGAACACTGAAGCTTTCTTT.

The chain recombines TRBV15 with TRBJ1-1, with 7 nucleotides matching TRBD1. This CDR3 comprises 11 residues. Germline loops: CDR1 LNHNV, CDR2 YYDKDF (reference sequence). V shed 3 bases, J shed 8 bases, and the junction held 0 bases outside the gene matches. In DNA, the CDR3 is TGTGCCACCAGCAGGACAGGGGAAGCTTTCTTT. This encodes CATSRTGEAFF.

The chain recombines TRBV5-8 with TRBJ1-1; D is unresolved. The CDR3 is made up of 14 amino acids. V was shortened by 3 bases and J by 1 base, with 10 bases between the two germline ends. The germline V gene has CDR1 SGHTS and CDR2 YDEGEE. As DNA, the CDR3 is TGTGCCAGCAGCTGGAGCGGGTCGAACACTGAAGCTTTCTTT. Amino acids: CASSWSGSNTEAFF.

The chain couples TRBV29-1 to TRBJ1-6; 10 bases fit TRBD1. CDR3 length: 13 residues. V lost 4 bases and J lost 13; bases outside the gene matches: 7. Germline loops: CDR1 SQVTM, CDR2 ANQGSEA. CDR3 in DNA: TGCAGCGTTGGGGAGGGACAGGGGTTCCCCCTCCACTTT. Translated: CSVGEGQGFPLHF.

This clone was seen more than once but under ten times. The chain combines TRBV9 with TRBJ1-1, with TRBD1 identical over 9 bases. The CDR3 has 15 amino acids. J was trimmed by 3 bases and V by 4 bases; bases with no gene match: 7. Germline loops: CDR1 SGDLS, CDR2 YYNGEE. CDR3 residues: CASSRGDRVDTEAFF. In nucleotides, the CDR3 is TGTGCCAGCAGCAGAGGGGACAGGGTGGACACTGAAGCTTTCTTT.

This clone was observed a single time. The chain combines TRBV11-1 with TRBJ2-7, with a weak D call TRBD1 (6 bases). V was shortened by 5 bases and J by 2 bases, with 19 bases between the two germline ends. Germline assignment: CDR1 SGHAT and CDR2 FQDESV (reference sequence). The CDR3 runs 16 residues. The CDR3 reads CASSRTALSLTYEQYF. The CDR3 DNA reads as TGTGCCAGCAGCCGGACAGCACTATCCCTAACCTACGAGCAGTACTTC.

J is TRBJ2-7 and V is TRBV19, with 8 bases fitting TRBD1. This CDR3 spans 14 amino acids. Germline values: CDR1 LNHDA, CDR2 SQIVND (reference sequence). The V segment lost 11 bases and the J segment 3 bases; nucleotides outside the gene matches: 12. The CDR3 DNA reads as TGTGCCCCTCAAAGGGACAGGCTCTTCTACGAGCAGTACTTC. It codes for CAPQRDRLFYEQYF.

V and J are TRBV6-6 and TRBJ1-6; D gene unclear. Trimming took off 5 bases at V and 9 bases at J, with 14 bases between the two ends. The germline V gene has CDR1 MNHNY and CDR2 SVGAGI (reference sequence). The length of the CDR3 is 14 residues. CDR3 region: CASSPERALSPLHF. As DNA, the CDR3 is TGTGCCAGCAGTCCCGAGAGGGCCCTTTCACCCCTCCACTTT.

This clone was seen just once. The genes are TRBV7-2 and TRBJ1-2, with a weak D call TRBD1 (5 bases). CDR1 and CDR2 from the germline V gene are SGHTA and FQGNSA. With 3 bases removed from V and 11 bases from J, the gap between germline ends came to 19 bases. The CDR3 length is 14 residues. The CDR3 DNA sequence: TGTGCCAGCAGCTTGGGGTCCAACGGGGGAAGATACACCTTC. Protein sequence: CASSLGSNGGRYTF.

This chain joins TRBV5-1 and TRBJ2-1, with D possibly being TRBD2 (6 bases). Germline lookup yields CDR1 SGHRS and CDR2 YFSETQ. This CDR3 has 20 amino acids. The V gene lost 0 bases and the J gene lost 0 bases, with 22 bases spanning the gap. The CDR3 coding sequence is TGCGCCAGCAGCTTGGCCATCTTTCCTTGGGACTTGAGCTCCTACAATGAGCAGTTCTTC. Residues: CASSLAIFPWDLSSYNEQFF.

This chain uses TRBV19 with TRBJ1-2; tentative D call: TRBD1 (6 bases). With 8 bases removed from V and 5 bases from J, the gap between germline ends came to 9 bases. The CDR3 length is 11 residues. CDR1 is LNHDA and CDR2 is SQIVND in the germline V gene (reference sequence). The CDR3 DNA follows: TGTGCCAGTGGCAGGGGTTATGGCTACACCTTC. It yields the protein CASGRGYGYTF.

The chain carries TRBV6-6 and TRBJ2-5; tentative D call: TRBD2 (7 bases). The J call may be wrong; the DNA end is better matched by TRBJ2-7. The CDR3 covers 14 residues. The germline V gene encodes CDR1 MNHNY and CDR2 SVGAGI (reference sequence). CDR3 sequence reads: CASSSWGGTYEQYF. DNA of the CDR3: TGTGCCAGCAGTTCATGGGGGGGCACCTACGAGCAGTACTTC.

The J gene is TRBJ2-3, the V gene TRBV27; 9 nucleotides line up with TRBD2. CDR1 MNHEY and CDR2 SMNVEV come from the germline V gene (reference sequence). The CDR3 totals 17 residues. V was pared by 4 bases and J by 2 bases, with 10 bases of the junction left unmatched. CDR3 sequence reads: CASSWSSGAPYTDTQYF. CDR3 DNA: TGTGCCAGCAGTTGGTCTAGCGGGGCCCCATACACAGATACGCAGTATTTT.

The rearrangement joins TRBV4-1 to TRBJ2-5; 11 positions agree with TRBD1. Looked up from germline, CDR1 is MGHRA and CDR2 is YSYEKL. V trimming: 4 bases; J trimming: 5 bases; junction bases outside the gene matches: 9. The length of the CDR3 is 16 residues. This CDR3 reads CASSREDRGPLETQYF. Written as DNA, the CDR3 is TGCGCCAGCAGCCGAGAGGACAGGGGGCCGTTGGAGACCCAGTACTTC.

V and J are TRBV7-3 and TRBJ2-5; D possibly corresponds to TRBD2 (6 bases). Germline-derived CDR1 and CDR2 are SGHTA and FQGTGA. CDR3 length equals 13 residues. V lost 5 bases to trimming and J lost 4 bases, with 11 bases between them. The CDR3 nucleotides are TGTGCCAGCAGCCGTAGCGGTTCAGAGACCCAGTACTTC. It is translated as CASSRSGSETQYF.

The gene calls are TRBV5-1 and TRBJ2-1, with 8 bases identical to TRBD2. Germline assignment: CDR1 SGHRS and CDR2 YFSETQ. V lost 4 bases to trimming and J lost 6 bases; unmatched junction nucleotides: 6. CDR3 length: 14 amino acids. CDR3 sequence reads: CASSPGGASNEQFF. CDR3 nucleotide sequence: TGCGCCAGCAGCCCCGGGGGGGCGTCCAATGAGCAGTTCTTC.

The chain combines TRBV10-3 with TRBJ2-7, with 10 bases fitting TRBD1. In germline, CDR1 is ENHRY, CDR2 SYGVKD. The V and J ends lost 7 bases and 2 bases, in that order; junction bases with no gene match: 14. CDR3 size: 17 residues. The CDR3 nucleotides are TGTGCCATCAAAACTCCCGCCGGGACAGGGGTTGCCTACGAGCAGTACTTC. Amino acids: CAIKTPAGTGVAYEQYF.

The rearrangement links TRBV5-1 to TRBJ2-7; a possible D gene is TRBD1 (6 bases). The V end lost 0 bases, the J end lost 1 base, and 11 bases lay between the germline ends. This CDR3 region has 15 residues. The germline V gene encodes CDR1 SGHRS and CDR2 YFSETQ. CDR3 loop: CASSLAGTFSYEQYF. CDR3 DNA: TGCGCCAGCAGCTTGGCCGGGACATTTTCCTACGAGCAGTACTTC.

This chain uses TRBV2 with TRBJ1-1; 10 positions match TRBD1. Germline V gene lookup returns CDR1 SNHLY and CDR2 FYNNEI. There are 16 residues in the CDR3. The J segment lost 1 base and the V segment lost 2 bases, leaving 4 bases of the junction unmatched. Written as DNA, the CDR3 is TGTGCCAGCAGTGAAAGCTGGACAGGGGGGAACACTGAAGCTTTCTTT. Translating gives CASSESWTGGNTEAFF.

This clone was observed a single time. The CDR3 DNA is TGTGCCAGTAGTATAGTGGCTAGCGCCCTCTACGAGCAGTACTTC. It yields the protein CASSIVASALYEQYF. The V and J genes are TRBV19 and TRBJ2-7; TRBD2 might be the D (6 bases). The ends were cut back, 1 base at V and 3 bases at J, with 13 bases in the middle. This CDR3 spans 15 amino acids. Per germline, CDR1 LNHDA and CDR2 SQIVND (reference sequence).

The V gene is TRBV4-3, the J gene TRBJ1-5; D unclear. V was pared by 0 bases and J by 2 bases, with 20 bases between. This CDR3 region has 19 residues. Germline assignment: CDR1 LGHNA and CDR2 YSLEER. The CDR3 here is CASSQEMGGRREGNQPQHF. Here the CDR3 DNA reads TGCGCCAGCAGCCAAGAAATGGGAGGTCGAAGGGAAGGCAATCAGCCCCAGCATTTT.

The V gene is TRBV9, the J gene TRBJ1-2; the D is unclear. V was cut by 2 bases and J by 2 bases, with 7 bases left in between. Germline V CDR1 and CDR2: SGDLS, YYNGEE. The CDR3 covers 13 residues. The CDR3 reads CASSVNRNYGYTF. The CDR3 bases are TGTGCCAGCAGCGTCAACAGAAACTATGGCTACACCTTC.